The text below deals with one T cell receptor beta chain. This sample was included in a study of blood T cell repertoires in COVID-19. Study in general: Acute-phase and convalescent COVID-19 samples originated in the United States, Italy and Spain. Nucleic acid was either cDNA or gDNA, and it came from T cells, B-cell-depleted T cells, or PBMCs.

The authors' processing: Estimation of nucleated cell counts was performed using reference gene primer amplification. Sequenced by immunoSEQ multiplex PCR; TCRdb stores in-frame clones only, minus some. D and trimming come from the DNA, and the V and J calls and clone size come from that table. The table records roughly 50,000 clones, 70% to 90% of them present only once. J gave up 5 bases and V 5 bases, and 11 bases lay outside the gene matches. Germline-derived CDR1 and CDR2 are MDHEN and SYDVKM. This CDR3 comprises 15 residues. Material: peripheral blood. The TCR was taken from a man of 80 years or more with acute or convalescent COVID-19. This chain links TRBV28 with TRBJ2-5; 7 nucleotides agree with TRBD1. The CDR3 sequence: CASSPSTGFEETQYF. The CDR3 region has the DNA TGTGCCAGCAGTCCTTCGACAGGGTTTGAGGAGACCCAGTACTTC.